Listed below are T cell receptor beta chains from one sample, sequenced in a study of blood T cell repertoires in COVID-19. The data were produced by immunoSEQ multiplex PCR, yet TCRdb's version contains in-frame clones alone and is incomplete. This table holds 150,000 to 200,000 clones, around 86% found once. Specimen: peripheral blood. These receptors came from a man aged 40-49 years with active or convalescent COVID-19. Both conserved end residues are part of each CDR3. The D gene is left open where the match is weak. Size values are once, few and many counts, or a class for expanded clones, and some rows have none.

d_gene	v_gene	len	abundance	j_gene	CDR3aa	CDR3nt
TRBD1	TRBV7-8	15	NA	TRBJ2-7	CASSPTTGGHAEQYF	TGTGCCAGCAGCCCCACGACAGGGGGCCACGCCGAGCAGTACTTC
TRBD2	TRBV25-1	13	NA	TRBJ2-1	CASTLAGPNEQFF	TGTGCCAGCACATTAGCGGGGCCAAATGAGCAGTTCTTC
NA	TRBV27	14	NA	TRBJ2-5	CASSPIRAQETQYF	TGTGCCAGCAGTCCCATCAGGGCCCAAGAGACCCAGTACTTC
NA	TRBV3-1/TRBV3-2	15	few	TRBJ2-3	CASSQDRTSTDTQYF	TGTGCCAGCAGCCAAGATCGGACTAGCACAGATACGCAGTATTTT
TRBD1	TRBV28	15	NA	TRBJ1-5	CASTLGQGGIQPQHF	TGTGCCAGCACTCTCGGACAGGGGGGAATTCAGCCCCAGCATTTT
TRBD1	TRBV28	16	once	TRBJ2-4	CASRGQGGSGKNIQYF	TGTGCCAGCAGAGGACAGGGGGGTAGCGGCAAAAACATTCAGTACTTC
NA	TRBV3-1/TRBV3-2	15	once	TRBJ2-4	CASSLSALAKNIQYF	TGTGCCAGCAGCCTGAGTGCCTTAGCCAAAAACATTCAGTACTTC
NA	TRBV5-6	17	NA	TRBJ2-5	CASSLDTNKERQETQYF	TGTGCCAGCAGCTTGGACACTAACAAGGAGCGCCAAGAGACCCAGTACTTC
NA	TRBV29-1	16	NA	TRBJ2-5	CSVLSPDSPKGETQYF	TGCAGCGTCCTCAGTCCGGACAGCCCAAAGGGAGAGACCCAGTACTTC
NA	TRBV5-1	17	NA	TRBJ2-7	CASSPKTTSYGWYEQYF	TGCGCCAGCAGCCCAAAAACAACTAGTTATGGTTGGTACGAGCAGTACTTC
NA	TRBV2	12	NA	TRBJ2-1	CASRIRANEQFF	TGTGCCAGCAGGATCAGGGCTAATGAGCAGTTCTTC
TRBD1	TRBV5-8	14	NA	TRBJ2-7	CASSFGQGAGEQYF	TGTGCCAGCAGCTTTGGACAGGGGGCTGGAGAGCAGTACTTC
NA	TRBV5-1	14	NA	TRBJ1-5	CASSLGEGVSPQHF	TGCGCCAGCAGCTTGGGAGAGGGGGTTTCGCCCCAGCATTTT
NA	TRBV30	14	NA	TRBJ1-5	CACATGLGNQPQHF	TGTGCCTGTGCTACAGGGTTGGGCAATCAGCCCCAGCATTTT
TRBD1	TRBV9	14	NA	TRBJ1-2	CASSAPGTGYGYTF	TGTGCCAGCAGCGCACCTGGGACAGGCTATGGCTACACCTTC
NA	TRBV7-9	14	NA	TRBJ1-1	CASSSFTENTEAFF	TGTGCCAGCAGCTCCTTTACAGAGAACACTGAAGCTTTCTTT
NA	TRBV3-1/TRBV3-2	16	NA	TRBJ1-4	CASSQVNFATNEKLFF	TGTGCCAGCAGCCAAGTAAATTTTGCAACTAATGAAAAACTGTTTTTT
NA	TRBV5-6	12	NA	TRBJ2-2	CASSRPTGELFF	TGTGCCAGCAGCCGTCCGACCGGGGAGCTGTTTTTT
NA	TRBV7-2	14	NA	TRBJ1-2	CASGQGRANYGYTF	TGTGCCAGCGGCCAGGGCAGGGCTAACTATGGCTACACCTTC
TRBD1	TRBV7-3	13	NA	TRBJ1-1	CASSQGVSGEAFF	TGTGCCAGCAGCCAGGGGGTTTCGGGTGAAGCTTTCTTT
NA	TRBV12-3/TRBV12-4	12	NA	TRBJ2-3	CASSPAQGTQYF	TGTGCCAGCAGCCCTGCCCAGGGCACGCAGTATTTT
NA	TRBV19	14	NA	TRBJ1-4	CASSLQGKGEKLFF	TGTGCCAGTAGTCTGCAGGGAAAGGGGGAAAAACTGTTTTTT
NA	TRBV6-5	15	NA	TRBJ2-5	CASSSRLGDQETQYF	TGTGCCAGCAGTTCCCGCCTCGGGGACCAAGAGACCCAGTACTTC
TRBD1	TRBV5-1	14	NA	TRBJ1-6	CASSLGGQVESLHF	TGCGCCAGCAGCTTGGGCGGACAGGTCGAGTCCCTCCACTTT
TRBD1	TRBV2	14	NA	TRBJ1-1	CASASQTGSTEAFF	TGTGCCAGCGCCTCCCAGACAGGGTCGACTGAAGCTTTCTTT
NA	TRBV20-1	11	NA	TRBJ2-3	CSARSGSTQYF	TGCAGTGCTAGAAGTGGTAGTACGCAGTATTTT
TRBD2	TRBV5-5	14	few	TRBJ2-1	CASSDFSGNNEQFF	TGTGCCAGCAGCGACTTTAGCGGGAACAATGAGCAGTTCTTC
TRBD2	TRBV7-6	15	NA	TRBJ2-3	CASSFSGGAADTQYF	TGTGCCAGCAGCTTTAGCGGGGGGGCCGCAGATACGCAGTATTTT
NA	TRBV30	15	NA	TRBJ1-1	CAWKTDSLLNTEAFF	TGTGCCTGGAAGACAGATTCATTGCTCAACACTGAAGCTTTCTTT
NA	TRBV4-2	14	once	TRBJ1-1	CASSREEMNTEAFF	TGTGCCAGCAGCCGTGAGGAGATGAACACTGAAGCTTTCTTT
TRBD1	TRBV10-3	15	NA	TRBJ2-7	CAISGGDRANYEQYF	TGTGCCATCAGTGGGGGGGACAGGGCGAACTACGAGCAGTACTTC
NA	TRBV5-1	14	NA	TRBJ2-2	CASSLDQYTGELFF	TGCGCCAGCAGCTTGGATCAGTACACCGGGGAGCTGTTTTTT
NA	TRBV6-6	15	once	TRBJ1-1	CASSYPGLKNTEAFF	TGTGCCAGCAGTTACCCGGGACTCAAGAACACTGAAGCTTTCTTT
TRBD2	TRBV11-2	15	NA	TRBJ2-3	CASSFRLAGTDTQYF	TGTGCCAGCAGCTTCCGACTAGCGGGCACAGATACGCAGTATTTT
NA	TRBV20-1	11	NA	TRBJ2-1	CSATSGHEQFF	TGCAGTGCTACGAGCGGGCATGAGCAGTTCTTC
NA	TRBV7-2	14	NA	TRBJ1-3	CASSRGGSGNTIYF	TGTGCCAGCAGCAGGGGTGGGTCTGGAAACACCATATATTTT
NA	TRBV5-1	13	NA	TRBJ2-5	CASNQGGRETQYF	TGCGCCAGCAATCAGGGTGGGCGAGAGACCCAGTACTTC
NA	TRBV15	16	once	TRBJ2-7	CATSRVVGAPVYEQYF	TGTGCCACCAGCAGAGTTGTGGGGGCCCCAGTCTACGAGCAGTACTTC
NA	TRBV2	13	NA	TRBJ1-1	CASSYTRAGGAFF	TGTGCCAGCAGCTACACGAGAGCGGGGGGGGCTTTCTTT
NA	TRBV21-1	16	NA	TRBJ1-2	CASSKVNQTGICGYTF	TGTGCCAGCAGCAAAGTGAATCAGACAGGGATCTGTGGCTACACCTTC
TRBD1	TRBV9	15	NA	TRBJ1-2	CASSLLGQGVDGYTF	TGTGCCAGCAGCCTCTTAGGACAGGGGGTTGATGGCTACACCTTC
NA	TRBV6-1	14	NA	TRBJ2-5	CASSERQYQETQYF	TGTGCCAGCAGTGAAAGACAGTATCAAGAGACCCAGTACTTC
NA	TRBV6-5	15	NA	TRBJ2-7	CASSYNLRRDDEQYF	TGTGCCAGCAGTTACAACCTCAGGAGGGACGACGAGCAGTACTTC
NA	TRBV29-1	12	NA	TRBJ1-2	CSARTGDYGYTF	TGCAGCGCCCGGACGGGAGACTATGGCTACACCTTC
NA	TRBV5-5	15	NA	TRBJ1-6	CASSLGPSYNSPLHF	TGTGCCAGCAGCCTGGGGCCTAGTTATAATTCACCCCTCCACTTT
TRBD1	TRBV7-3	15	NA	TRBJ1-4	CASSPRDRRSEKLFF	TGTGCCAGCAGCCCGCGGGACAGACGCAGTGAAAAACTGTTTTTT
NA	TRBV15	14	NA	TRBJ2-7	CATSRGGSSYEQYF	TGTGCCACCAGCAGAGGCGGTAGCTCCTACGAGCAGTACTTC
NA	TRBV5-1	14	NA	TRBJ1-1	CASSLEQPNTEAFF	TGCGCCAGCAGCTTGGAACAGCCAAACACTGAAGCTTTCTTT
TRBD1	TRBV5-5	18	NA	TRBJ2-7	CASSLGGRGRLRYYEQYF	TGTGCCAGCAGCTTGGGGGGCAGGGGGCGTTTACGGTACTACGAGCAGTACTTC
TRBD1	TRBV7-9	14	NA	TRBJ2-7	CASSPWQGANEQYF	TGTGCCAGCAGCCCGTGGCAGGGGGCAAACGAGCAGTACTTC
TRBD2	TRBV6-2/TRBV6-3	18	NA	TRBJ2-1	CASSYYSGGAGTYNEQFF	TGTGCCAGCAGTTACTATAGCGGGGGGGCCGGCACCTACAATGAGCAGTTCTTC
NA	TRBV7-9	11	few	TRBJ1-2	CASSPGYGYTF	TGTGCCAGCAGCCCCGGCTATGGCTACACCTTC
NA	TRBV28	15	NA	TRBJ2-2	CASSMSGVESGELFF	TGTGCCAGCAGCATGTCAGGGGTAGAGTCCGGGGAGCTGTTTTTT
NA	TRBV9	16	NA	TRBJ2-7	CASSVAPGVSSYEQYF	TGTGCCAGCAGCGTAGCCCCGGGGGTAAGCTCCTACGAGCAGTACTTC
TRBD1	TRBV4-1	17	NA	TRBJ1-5	CASSLQPGTGGRQPQHF	TGCGCCAGCAGCCTACAGCCCGGGACAGGGGGCAGGCAGCCCCAGCATTTT
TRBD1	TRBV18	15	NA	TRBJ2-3	CASSLNRGSTDTQYF	TGTGCCAGCTCGTTAAACAGGGGCAGCACAGATACGCAGTATTTT
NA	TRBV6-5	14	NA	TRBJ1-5	CASREEGRNQPQHF	TGTGCCAGCAGAGAGGAGGGTAGGAATCAGCCCCAGCATTTT
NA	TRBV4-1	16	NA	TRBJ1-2	CASSQPRRGPAVGYTF	TGCGCCAGCAGCCAACCTCGCAGGGGCCCGGCAGTTGGCTACACCTTC
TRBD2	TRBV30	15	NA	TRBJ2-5	CAWSTYGGAGETQYF	TGTGCCTGGAGTACTTACGGGGGGGCTGGCGAGACCCAGTACTTC
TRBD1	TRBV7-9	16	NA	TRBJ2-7	CASSAGTGARSYEQYF	TGTGCCAGCAGCGCCGGGACAGGGGCGCGCTCCTACGAGCAGTACTTC